A selection of T cell receptor beta chains follows, all from one sample in a study of T cells in pancreatic ductal adenocarcinoma. The method was immunoSEQ multiplex PCR; TCRdb's version includes in-frame clones alone and lacks a portion of them. The sample holds about 29,000 clones, 85% to 95% seen once. Source material: PBMCs. These receptors all come from a human donor with pancreatic ductal adenocarcinoma. Both conserved end residues are part of each CDR3. Each record gives: D gene, V gene, J gene, CDR3 protein. D genes are given only for firm matches.

NA	TRBV7-2	TRBJ2-2	CASSPRNTGELFF
TRBD1	TRBV19	TRBJ2-1	CASSPGTGVDNEQFF
TRBD1	TRBV6-4	TRBJ1-1	CASSSRQGAAEAFF
NA	TRBV5-1	TRBJ2-7	CASSLYGADYEQYF
NA	TRBV11-2	TRBJ1-2	CASSLDQGSYGYTF
NA	TRBV7-2	TRBJ1-5	CASSPVQGRNQPQHF
NA	TRBV18	TRBJ1-2	CASSPSYGTVYGYTF
NA	TRBV29-1	TRBJ2-5	CSVGGHQETQYF
TRBD2	TRBV4-1	TRBJ2-1	CASSHHPFPSGLYNEQFF
NA	TRBV28	TRBJ1-1	CASRRGGSNTEAFF
TRBD2	TRBV5-3	TRBJ2-1	CARSLAVKGLAGIRATNEQFF
TRBD1	TRBV27	TRBJ2-1	CASSYLRTGRNEQFF
TRBD2	TRBV5-5	TRBJ2-1	CASSRLAGNNEQFF